These T cell receptor beta chains were read from a single sample in a study of blood T cell repertoires in COVID-19. Sequenced by immunoSEQ multiplex PCR; TCRdb stores in-frame clones only, minus some. The sample has about 350,000 clones, around 87% seen once. Sequencing was carried out using peripheral blood. These receptors were collected from a woman between 45 and 60 years old with COVID-19, enrolled during active disease. The CDR3 runs from the conserved cysteine through the conserved F or W. The order of the fields is D gene, clone size, J gene, V gene, CDR3 protein, CDR3 DNA. The D gene is left open where the match is weak. Rows give clone size only sometimes, using once, few, many, or a class for an expanded clone.

d_call: NA; clone_size: NA; j_call: TRBJ2-1; v_call: TRBV9; cdr3_aa: CASSVGSHYNEQFF; cdr3_nt: TGTGCCAGCAGCGTAGGTAGCCACTACAATGAGCAGTTCTTC
d_call: NA; clone_size: NA; j_call: TRBJ2-2; v_call: TRBV28; cdr3_aa: CASSQGYSNTGELFF; cdr3_nt: TGTGCCAGCAGTCAGGGTTATTCGAACACCGGGGAGCTGTTTTTT
d_call: TRBD1; clone_size: NA; j_call: TRBJ2-3; v_call: TRBV5-1; cdr3_aa: CASSSRQGGGGDTQYF; cdr3_nt: TGCGCCAGCAGCTCCCGACAGGGGGGGGGTGGAGATACGCAGTATTTT
d_call: NA; clone_size: NA; j_call: TRBJ1-3; v_call: TRBV4-3; cdr3_aa: CASAAVSGNTIYF; cdr3_nt: TGCGCCAGCGCGGCAGTCTCTGGAAACACCATATATTTT
d_call: NA; clone_size: NA; j_call: TRBJ1-3; v_call: TRBV7-2; cdr3_aa: CASSLDGSPGNTIYF; cdr3_nt: TGTGCCAGCAGCTTAGACGGGAGCCCTGGAAACACCATATATTTT
d_call: TRBD1; clone_size: NA; j_call: TRBJ2-7; v_call: TRBV29-1; cdr3_aa: CSVLGDRDYEQYF; cdr3_nt: TGCAGCGTTTTAGGGGACAGGGACTACGAGCAGTACTTC
d_call: NA; clone_size: NA; j_call: TRBJ1-4; v_call: TRBV24-1; cdr3_aa: CATSPRRGEKLFF; cdr3_nt: TGTGCCACCAGCCCGCGGCGAGGGGAAAAACTGTTTTTT
d_call: NA; clone_size: NA; j_call: TRBJ2-7; v_call: TRBV5-1; cdr3_aa: CASSREDSYEQYF; cdr3_nt: TGCGCCAGCAGCCGGGAGGACAGCTACGAGCAGTACTTC
d_call: TRBD1; clone_size: NA; j_call: TRBJ1-6; v_call: TRBV19; cdr3_aa: CASSTGQVSLSPLHF; cdr3_nt: TGTGCCAGTAGTACCGGACAGGTTTCCCTTTCACCCCTCCACTTT
d_call: TRBD1; clone_size: NA; j_call: TRBJ1-1; v_call: TRBV7-2; cdr3_aa: CASSRGGTAGMNTEAFF; cdr3_nt: TGTGCCAGCAGCAGGGGTGGGACAGCCGGAATGAACACTGAAGCTTTCTTT
d_call: TRBD1; clone_size: NA; j_call: TRBJ2-7; v_call: TRBV2; cdr3_aa: CASKTGGRYEQYF; cdr3_nt: TGTGCCAGTAAAACAGGGGGCAGGTACGAGCAGTACTTC
d_call: NA; clone_size: few; j_call: TRBJ1-4; v_call: TRBV5-1; cdr3_aa: CASSLQTVSEKLFF; cdr3_nt: TGCGCCAGCAGCCTTCAGACAGTTTCCGAAAAACTGTTTTTT
d_call: TRBD2; clone_size: NA; j_call: TRBJ2-2; v_call: TRBV7-7; cdr3_aa: CASSSRLAGSAGELFF; cdr3_nt: TGTGCCAGCAGCTCTCGACTAGCCGGCAGCGCCGGGGAGCTGTTTTTT
d_call: TRBD2; clone_size: once; j_call: TRBJ2-1; v_call: TRBV19; cdr3_aa: CASSMGVRGTSGGDNEQFF; cdr3_nt: TGTGCCAGTAGTATGGGTGTCAGGGGGACTAGCGGAGGGGACAATGAGCAGTTCTTC
d_call: TRBD1; clone_size: NA; j_call: TRBJ1-1; v_call: TRBV29-1; cdr3_aa: CSEKQGRSAEAFF; cdr3_nt: TGCAGCGAGAAACAGGGGAGGAGTGCTGAAGCTTTCTTT
d_call: NA; clone_size: NA; j_call: TRBJ2-7; v_call: TRBV7-8; cdr3_aa: CASSLETVYEQYF; cdr3_nt: TGTGCCAGCAGCTTAGAGACAGTCTACGAGCAGTACTTC
d_call: TRBD2; clone_size: NA; j_call: TRBJ2-1; v_call: TRBV19; cdr3_aa: CASRGLATGSEQFF; cdr3_nt: TGTGCCAGTAGGGGACTAGCGACCGGGAGTGAGCAGTTCTTC
d_call: TRBD2; clone_size: NA; j_call: TRBJ2-3; v_call: TRBV7-6; cdr3_aa: CASSLILAGASTDTQYF; cdr3_nt: TGTGCCAGCAGCTTAATACTAGCGGGAGCCAGCACAGATACGCAGTATTTT
d_call: TRBD1; clone_size: NA; j_call: TRBJ1-5; v_call: TRBV9; cdr3_aa: CASSPGQINQPQHF; cdr3_nt: TGTGCCAGCAGCCCGGGACAGATCAATCAGCCCCAGCATTTT
d_call: NA; clone_size: NA; j_call: TRBJ2-7; v_call: TRBV6-1; cdr3_aa: CASSEYPEGALPLSYEQYF; cdr3_nt: TGTGCCAGCAGTGAATACCCGGAGGGCGCTTTACCACTATCCTACGAGCAGTACTTC
d_call: TRBD1; clone_size: NA; j_call: TRBJ2-7; v_call: TRBV5-4; cdr3_aa: CASSPRGRADRYEQYF; cdr3_nt: TGTGCCAGCAGCCCGAGGGGGCGGGCCGACAGGTACGAGCAGTACTTC
d_call: NA; clone_size: NA; j_call: TRBJ2-2; v_call: TRBV5-1; cdr3_aa: CASSLVTAYTGELFF; cdr3_nt: TGCGCCAGCAGCTTGGTGACTGCCTACACCGGGGAGCTGTTTTTT
d_call: NA; clone_size: NA; j_call: TRBJ1-6; v_call: TRBV7-9; cdr3_aa: CASSPTVGGAYSPLHF; cdr3_nt: TGTGCCAGCAGCCCAACTGTGGGGGGGGCGTACTCACCCCTCCACTTT
d_call: TRBD2; clone_size: NA; j_call: TRBJ2-7; v_call: TRBV3-1/TRBV3-2; cdr3_aa: CASSQNGGGYEQYF; cdr3_nt: TGTGCCAGCAGCCAAAACGGCGGGGGCTACGAGCAGTACTTC
d_call: NA; clone_size: NA; j_call: TRBJ2-6; v_call: TRBV19; cdr3_aa: CASSVSEAGANVLTF; cdr3_nt: TGTGCCAGTAGTGTCAGTGAGGCCGGGGCCAACGTCCTGACTTTC
d_call: TRBD1; clone_size: NA; j_call: TRBJ1-2; v_call: TRBV6-5; cdr3_aa: CASSFTPDRGNGYTF; cdr3_nt: TGTGCCAGCAGCTTCACCCCGGACAGGGGAAATGGCTACACCTTC
d_call: TRBD1; clone_size: NA; j_call: TRBJ1-2; v_call: TRBV27; cdr3_aa: CASTSGDRVTFSGYTF; cdr3_nt: TGTGCCAGCACCTCAGGGGACAGGGTGACATTCTCTGGCTACACCTTC
d_call: NA; clone_size: few; j_call: TRBJ2-2; v_call: TRBV7-9; cdr3_aa: CASSLELDGELFF; cdr3_nt: TGTGCCAGCAGCTTAGAACTAGACGGGGAGCTGTTTTTT
d_call: NA; clone_size: NA; j_call: TRBJ2-1; v_call: TRBV11-2; cdr3_aa: CASSAGLYNEQFF; cdr3_nt: TGTGCCAGCAGTGCAGGGCTTTACAATGAGCAGTTCTTC
d_call: TRBD1; clone_size: NA; j_call: TRBJ1-1; v_call: TRBV18; cdr3_aa: CASSPPPRGDTEAFF; cdr3_nt: TGTGCCAGCTCACCACCGCCCAGGGGGGACACTGAAGCTTTCTTT
d_call: NA; clone_size: few; j_call: TRBJ1-5; v_call: TRBV30; cdr3_aa: CAWSRTGTDQPQHF; cdr3_nt: TGTGCCTGGAGCCGAACAGGGACGGATCAGCCCCAGCATTTT
d_call: NA; clone_size: NA; j_call: TRBJ1-3; v_call: TRBV5-1; cdr3_aa: CASSVDRRSSGNTIYF; cdr3_nt: TGCGCCAGCAGCGTCGACAGGCGAAGCTCTGGAAACACCATATATTTT
d_call: TRBD2; clone_size: NA; j_call: TRBJ2-3; v_call: TRBV4-3; cdr3_aa: CASSPAGGLADTDTQYF; cdr3_nt: TGCGCCAGCAGCCCCGCTGGGGGACTAGCGGACACAGATACGCAGTATTTT
d_call: NA; clone_size: NA; j_call: TRBJ1-1; v_call: TRBV30; cdr3_aa: CACLTGENTEAFF; cdr3_nt: TGTGCCTGCCTCACGGGGGAGAACACTGAAGCTTTCTTT
d_call: TRBD1; clone_size: NA; j_call: TRBJ1-5; v_call: TRBV4-1; cdr3_aa: CASSQPSGTGLSENQPQHF; cdr3_nt: TGCGCCAGCAGCCAACCATCCGGGACAGGGTTGAGCGAGAATCAGCCCCAGCATTTT
d_call: NA; clone_size: few; j_call: TRBJ1-1; v_call: TRBV7-9; cdr3_aa: CASAPEGYGTEAFF; cdr3_nt: TGTGCCAGCGCCCCAGAGGGTTACGGCACTGAAGCTTTCTTT
d_call: TRBD2; clone_size: NA; j_call: TRBJ2-7; v_call: TRBV7-8; cdr3_aa: CASSPGWLAGVYEQYF; cdr3_nt: TGTGCCAGCAGCCCAGGGTGGCTAGCGGGAGTCTACGAGCAGTACTTC
d_call: TRBD1; clone_size: NA; j_call: TRBJ1-3; v_call: TRBV28; cdr3_aa: CASSLGRRGRAGNTIYF; cdr3_nt: TGTGCCAGCAGCTTGGGACGAAGGGGGCGCGCTGGAAACACCATATATTTT
d_call: TRBD2; clone_size: NA; j_call: TRBJ2-3; v_call: TRBV2; cdr3_aa: CASSGTSGRASTDTQYF; cdr3_nt: TGTGCCAGCAGTGGGACTAGCGGGAGGGCGAGCACAGATACGCAGTATTTT
d_call: NA; clone_size: NA; j_call: TRBJ1-1; v_call: TRBV5-6; cdr3_aa: CASSHRFRGNTEAFF; cdr3_nt: TGTGCCAGCAGCCACAGATTCAGGGGGAACACTGAAGCTTTCTTT
d_call: NA; clone_size: NA; j_call: TRBJ2-2; v_call: TRBV19; cdr3_aa: CASSIDRSGTNTGELFF; cdr3_nt: TGTGCCAGTAGTATAGACCGGAGCGGGACAAACACCGGGGAGCTGTTTTTT
d_call: TRBD2; clone_size: NA; j_call: TRBJ2-5; v_call: TRBV7-2; cdr3_aa: CASSAGLAAGETQYF; cdr3_nt: TGTGCCAGCAGCGCGGGACTAGCGGCTGGAGAGACCCAGTACTTC
d_call: NA; clone_size: NA; j_call: TRBJ1-1; v_call: TRBV29-1; cdr3_aa: CSVLQQGRNTEAFF; cdr3_nt: TGCAGCGTTCTTCAACAGGGCCGGAACACTGAAGCTTTCTTT
d_call: NA; clone_size: many; j_call: TRBJ2-7; v_call: TRBV7-9; cdr3_aa: CASSPAGLSSYEQYF; cdr3_nt: TGTGCCAGCAGCCCCGCGGGACTGAGCTCCTACGAGCAGTACTTC
d_call: TRBD1; clone_size: NA; j_call: TRBJ1-1; v_call: TRBV18; cdr3_aa: CASSLGQDGEAFF; cdr3_nt: TGTGCCAGCTCCCTTGGACAGGATGGTGAAGCTTTCTTT
d_call: NA; clone_size: NA; j_call: TRBJ2-5; v_call: TRBV6-2/TRBV6-3; cdr3_aa: CASSYFTGISETQYF; cdr3_nt: TGTGCCAGCAGTTACTTCACAGGGATTTCGGAGACCCAGTACTTC
d_call: TRBD1; clone_size: NA; j_call: TRBJ1-2; v_call: TRBV11-3; cdr3_aa: CASSLAGQLYGYTF; cdr3_nt: TGTGCCAGCAGCTTAGCGGGACAGCTCTATGGCTACACCTTC
d_call: NA; clone_size: NA; j_call: TRBJ2-1; v_call: TRBV18; cdr3_aa: CASSRQGGNEQFF; cdr3_nt: TGTGCCAGCTCACGACAGGGAGGCAATGAGCAGTTCTTC
d_call: TRBD1; clone_size: NA; j_call: TRBJ2-7; v_call: TRBV5-1; cdr3_aa: CASSLSGFRTGKYEQYF; cdr3_nt: TGCGCCAGCAGCTTGTCGGGTTTCAGGACAGGGAAATACGAGCAGTACTTC
d_call: NA; clone_size: NA; j_call: TRBJ2-7; v_call: TRBV7-8; cdr3_aa: CASRAYRGGSYEQYF; cdr3_nt: TGTGCCAGCAGGGCTTACAGGGGAGGCTCCTACGAGCAGTACTTC
d_call: TRBD1; clone_size: NA; j_call: TRBJ2-7; v_call: TRBV19; cdr3_aa: CASSNPPGQVKDEQYF; cdr3_nt: TGTGCCAGTAGTAACCCTCCGGGACAGGTTAAGGACGAGCAGTACTTC
d_call: TRBD2; clone_size: NA; j_call: TRBJ2-1; v_call: TRBV7-9; cdr3_aa: CASSPRGVAGFQEQFF; cdr3_nt: TGTGCCAGCAGCCCCCGGGGGGTAGCGGGATTCCAGGAGCAGTTCTTC
d_call: TRBD1; clone_size: NA; j_call: TRBJ2-1; v_call: TRBV7-7; cdr3_aa: CASSFAPRTGIDEQFF; cdr3_nt: TGTGCCAGCAGCTTCGCGCCAAGGACAGGGATCGATGAGCAGTTCTTC
d_call: TRBD2; clone_size: NA; j_call: TRBJ2-3; v_call: TRBV7-6; cdr3_aa: CASSLTSGSGMTDTQYF; cdr3_nt: TGTGCCAGCAGCCTGACTAGCGGGAGTGGTATGACAGATACGCAGTATTTT
d_call: TRBD1; clone_size: NA; j_call: TRBJ1-5; v_call: TRBV18; cdr3_aa: CASSPQGAGGNQPQHF; cdr3_nt: TGTGCCAGCTCACCACAGGGGGCTGGAGGCAATCAGCCCCAGCATTTT
d_call: NA; clone_size: NA; j_call: TRBJ1-2; v_call: TRBV3-1/TRBV3-2; cdr3_aa: CASSQDAVLLTF; cdr3_nt: TGTGCCAGCAGCCAAGATGCAGTCCTGCTCACCTTC
d_call: NA; clone_size: NA; j_call: TRBJ2-3; v_call: TRBV4-1; cdr3_aa: CASSLVQGGTDTQYF; cdr3_nt: TGCGCCAGCAGCCTGGTACAAGGGGGCACAGATACGCAGTATTTT